This T cell receptor (beta chain) was recovered during a study of OX40 agonist ivuxolimab in advanced cancers. Study as a whole: Patients got intravenous ivuxolimab at 0.01 to 10 mg/kg every 2 weeks. Findings of the study overall: On average, CD8+ T cells showed a greater number of expanded clones than CD4+. Clonal expansion from baseline to week 6 occurred in both CD4+ and CD8+ T cells.

The CDR3 length is 19 residues. From germline, CDR1 is LNHDA and CDR2 SQIVND (reference sequence). J was trimmed by 0 bases and V by 5 bases; bases with no gene match: 11. Points on this clone: The antigen remains undetermined.

Sequencing used immunoSEQ multiplex PCR; TCRdb keeps in-frame clones, though not all of them. The repertoire holds about 95,000 clones, with about 91% as singletons. The clonotype originates from an adult with an advanced solid tumor such as melanoma, head and neck, liver or kidney cancer. The V call is TRBV19, the J call TRBJ2-2; 11 nucleotides match TRBD2. This specimen consisted of CD4+ or CD8+ T cells sorted from blood, obtained in a trial of the OX40 agonist ivuxolimab. CDR3 protein: CASSVGTSGPKPNTGELFF. The CDR3 DNA reads TGTGCCAGTAGTGTTGGGACTAGCGGACCCAAACCGAACACCGGGGAGCTGTTTTTT.